A single sample is the source of the 15 T cell receptor beta chains below, sequenced in a study of blood T cell repertoires in COVID-19. Profiling relied on immunoSEQ multiplex PCR, and the TCRdb table lists in-frame clones only, not all of them. The table has under 100,000 clones, less than 95% seen once; the top ten hold 5% to 6%. The sample taken for sequencing was peripheral blood. These receptors all come from a man aged 45-60 years with acute or convalescent COVID-19.

This chain links TRBV19 with TRBJ2-3, with 7 bases aligning to TRBD1. The V segment lost 5 bases and the J segment 2 bases; nucleotides outside the gene matches: 22. This CDR3 has 20 amino acids. Germline V gene sequence: CDR1 LNHDA, CDR2 SQIVND (reference sequence). The CDR3 region is CASSPPGGLPPGTHTDTQYF. CDR3 DNA sequence: TGTGCCAGTAGTCCGCCAGGGGGTCTGCCCCCGGGCACTCACACAGATACGCAGTATTTT.

This clone was detected only once. The chain uses TRBV10-2 and TRBJ2-7; possible D gene TRBD1, 5 bases. The CDR3 runs to 13 residues. Germline CDR1 reads WSHSY; CDR2 reads SAAADI. V dropped 4 bases and J dropped 3 bases, with 10 bases sitting between them. The DNA of the CDR3 is TGCGCCAGCAGTGGAGACAGAAACTACGAGCAGTACTTC. Translated: CASSGDRNYEQYF.

This chain joins TRBV5-8 and TRBJ2-1, with D tentatively TRBD2 (6 bases). The CDR3 is 15 amino acids. The V gene's germline CDR1 is SGHTS and CDR2 YDEGEE. Trimming pared 0 bases from V and 9 bases from J, leaving 16 bases between. The CDR3 loop reads CASSLARLGWSEQFF. In DNA, the CDR3 is TGTGCCAGCAGCTTGGCGAGACTAGGTTGGAGTGAGCAGTTCTTC.

V gene TRBV4-2 combines with J gene TRBJ2-2, with TRBD2 matching 13 bases. Per germline, CDR1 LGHNA and CDR2 YNFKEQ. The V gene end was trimmed by 4 bases and the J gene end by 9 bases; junction bases not matched to a gene: 8. The CDR3 runs to 16 residues. CDR3 nucleotide sequence: TGTGCCAGCAGCCCCAGGACTAGCGGGAGACGGCGGGAGCTGTTTTTT. This gives the protein CASSPRTSGRRRELFF.

J is TRBJ2-4 and V is TRBV5-5; tentative D call: TRBD2 (6 bases). The germline gives CDR1 SGHKS, CDR2 YYEKEE (reference sequence). With 2 bases removed from V and 0 bases from J, the gap between germline ends came to 9 bases. This CDR3 region has 15 residues. The CDR3: CASSFRGLAKNIQYF. CDR3 DNA sequence: TGTGCCAGCAGCTTTCGGGGGTTAGCCAAAAACATTCAGTACTTC. The variable domain in full, with the rest retrieved from reference TRBV5-5 and TRBJ2-4, is DAGVTQSPTHLIKTRGQQVTLRCSPISGHKSVSWYQQVLGQGPQFIFQYYEKEERGRGNFPDRFSARQFPNYSSELNVNALLLGDSALYLCASSFRGLAKNIQYFGAGTRLSVL.

The chain employs TRBV2 and TRBJ1-2; possible D gene TRBD1, 6 bases. Between the trimmed V and J ends, which lost 5 bases and 4 bases, there was a span of 11 bases. The CDR3 has 13 residues. Germline V gene sequence: CDR1 SNHLY, CDR2 FYNNEI. This CDR3 is CASSQQGLYGYTF. Here the CDR3 DNA reads TGTGCCAGCAGTCAACAGGGCCTCTATGGCTACACCTTC.

This sequence joins TRBV3-1 (or the pseudogene TRBV3-2) and TRBJ2-5, with TRBD1 matching 8 bases. The CDR3 consists of 14 residues. Germline V gene data show CDR1 as LGHDT and CDR2 as YNNKEL (reference sequence). V shed 4 bases, J shed 7 bases, and the junction held 8 bases outside the gene matches. CDR3 sequence (DNA): TGTGCCAGCAGCCTGGACAGGGAGTCAGGGACCCAGTACTTC. Protein sequence: CASSLDRESGTQYF.

V is TRBV5-4 and J is TRBJ2-2; 13 bases are shared with TRBD2. V shed 4 bases, J shed 7 bases, and the junction held 7 bases outside the gene matches. Per germline, CDR1 SGHNT and CDR2 YYREEE (reference sequence). The CDR3 loop spans 16 amino acids. In DNA form, the CDR3 reads TGTGCCAGCAGCCTCGGACTAGCGGGAGCTGGCGGGGAGCTGTTTTTT. This encodes CASSLGLAGAGGELFF.

The chain uses TRBV5-1 and TRBJ2-7; 8 nucleotides agree with TRBD1. Germline CDR1 is SGHRS and CDR2 is YFSETQ. The CDR3 covers 15 residues. J gave up 3 bases and V 4 bases, and 9 bases lay outside the gene matches. The CDR3 reads CASSPSGTGYYEQYF. The DNA of the CDR3 is TGCGCCAGCAGCCCCTCCGGGACAGGATACTACGAGCAGTACTTC.

This chain uses TRBV11-2 with TRBJ2-7; 10 nucleotides line up with TRBD2. Germline CDR1 and CDR2: SGHAT and FQNNGV. This CDR3 is built from 19 residues. The junction had 22 bases not matched to a gene; V was cut back by 5 bases and J by 6 bases. The CDR3 reads CASSPRAVLAGVFGREQYF. The CDR3 coding sequence is TGTGCCAGCAGCCCCAGGGCCGTGCTAGCGGGAGTATTTGGGCGCGAGCAGTACTTC.

V usage is TRBV19 and J usage is TRBJ2-1; TRBD1 might be the D (6 bases). CDR1 and CDR2 (germline): LNHDA, SQIVND (reference sequence). The CDR3 length is 13 residues. Trimming stripped 6 bases from V and 7 bases from J, with 13 bases between. CDR3 sequence (DNA): TGTGCCAGTAGGCGGACACAGGGAAATGAGCAGTTCTTC. It encodes CASRRTQGNEQFF. Filled out from reference TRBV19 and TRBJ2-1, the complete variable domain reads DGGITQSPKYLFRKEGQNVTLSCEQNLNHDAMYWYRQDPGQGLRLIYYSQIVNDFQKGDIAEGYSVSREKKESFPLTVTSAQKNPTAFYLCASRRTQGNEQFFGPGTRLTVL.

The V and J genes are TRBV7-6 and TRBJ2-2, with TRBD1 matching 8 bases. The CDR3 has 15 residues. CDR1 and CDR2 (germline): SGHVS, FNYEAQ. Unmatched junction bases numbered 4, after V lost 2 bases and J lost 5 bases. The CDR3 bases are TGTGCCAGCAGCTTATCAGGGGGCTGGACCGGGGAGCTGTTTTTT. Protein sequence: CASSLSGGWTGELFF.

The V call is TRBV10-3, the J call TRBJ2-3, with a weak D call TRBD2 (6 bases). Germline V gene sequence: CDR1 ENHRY, CDR2 SYGVKD. This CDR3 is 17 amino acids long. V was trimmed by 6 bases and J by 1 base, leaving 20 bases between them. CDR3 bases: TGTGCCATCAGCGGCTCATCTACCGCGGGACGCACAGATACGCAGTATTTT. This codes for CAISGSSTAGRTDTQYF.

The genes are TRBV19 and TRBJ1-2, with TRBD1 identical over 8 bases. Germline V lookup: CDR1 LNHDA, CDR2 SQIVND (reference sequence). The CDR3 extends over 14 amino acids. J lost 4 bases, V lost 0 bases, and 1 base had no gene match. The CDR3 region is CASSIDGTGYGYTF. The DNA of the CDR3 is TGTGCCAGTAGTATAGACGGGACAGGCTATGGCTACACCTTC.

The chain links TRBV4-3 to TRBJ2-1; 11 bases are shared with TRBD2. Trimming at V came to 0 bases and at J to 6 bases, leaving 7 bases not matched to a gene. The CDR3 loop spans 17 amino acids. Germline lookup yields CDR1 LGHNA and CDR2 YSLEER. The CDR3 protein is CASSQEGFGLAGNEQFF. CDR3 sequence (DNA): TGCGCCAGCAGCCAAGAGGGGTTCGGACTAGCGGGCAATGAGCAGTTCTTC.